A single sample is the source of the 25 T cell receptor beta chains below, sequenced in a study of radiotherapy plus CTLA-4 blockade in lung cancer. Here immunoSEQ multiplex PCR was the method, and the copy in TCRdb shows in-frame clones only, minus some. The sample contains about 80,000 clones, approximately 80% of which appear only once. The sequencing used peripheral blood, collected from a patient treated with radiotherapy plus ipilimumab. All receptors derive from a human donor with non-small cell lung cancer who had stable disease on radiotherapy plus ipilimumab.

The rearrangement links TRBV4-2 to TRBJ2-5, with 12 bases fitting TRBD2. The germline V gene has CDR1 LGHNA and CDR2 YNFKEQ. The CDR3 has 15 residues. V gave up 2 bases and J gave up 2 bases; unmatched junction bases: 0. The CDR3 sequence is CASSQLAGGQETQYF. The DNA for the CDR3 is TGTGCCAGCAGCCAACTAGCGGGAGGGCAAGAGACCCAGTACTTC.

In DNA form, the CDR3 reads TGTGCCAGTACGACTAGCGGGGGCACAGATACGCAGTATTTT. It specifies CASTTSGGTDTQYF. The chain recombines TRBV19 with TRBJ2-3; 11 nucleotides line up with TRBD2. The V gene end was trimmed by 7 bases and the J gene end by 1 base; junction bases not matched to a gene: 1. Germline CDR1 is LNHDA and CDR2 is SQIVND (reference sequence). The length of the CDR3 is 14 residues.

The chain uses TRBV5-1 and TRBJ2-5, with 7 bases that match TRBD2. The V gene end was trimmed by 0 bases and the J gene end by 5 bases; junction bases not matched to a gene: 10. CDR3 length: 16 residues. Germline CDR1 and CDR2: SGHRS and YFSETQ. Here the CDR3 DNA reads TGCGCCAGCAGCTTGGGCGGCGGGAGTCGGCGGGAGACCCAGTACTTC. Protein: CASSLGGGSRRETQYF.

The J gene is TRBJ2-2, the V gene TRBV4-1; 11 bases fit TRBD2. There are 19 residues in the CDR3. With 0 bases clipped from V and 7 bases from J, the junction kept 13 bases outside the gene matches. The germline CDR1 and CDR2 sequences are MGHRA and YSYEKL. CDR3 DNA sequence: TGCGCCAGCAGCCAAGATCTCCGGCTAGCGGGAGGTTTGGGCGGGGAGCTGTTTTTT. Translation gives CASSQDLRLAGGLGGELFF.

The genes are TRBV7-6 and TRBJ1-1; 7 bases line up with TRBD1. The V gene's germline CDR1 is SGHVS and CDR2 FNYEAQ. V trimming: 2 bases; J trimming: 2 bases; junction bases outside the gene matches: 11. CDR3 length: 17 amino acids. CDR3 nucleotides: TGTGCCAGCAGCTTAAGTGCAGGGGGGATCTTAAACACTGAAGCTTTCTTT. Amino acids: CASSLSAGGILNTEAFF.

V gene TRBV2 combines with J gene TRBJ1-6; 7 nucleotides line up with TRBD1. From germline, CDR1 is SNHLY and CDR2 FYNNEI. V dropped 6 bases and J dropped 8; count of bases not matched to a gene: 7. This CDR3 contains 14 residues. The chain's CDR3 is CASRRQGADSPLHF. The CDR3 DNA follows: TGTGCCAGCAGAAGACAGGGCGCAGATTCACCCCTCCACTTT.

As DNA, the CDR3 is TGTGCCAGCAGTAGCACTGGGGCGGGGGCCCAGTACTTC. It is translated as CASSSTGAGAQYF. The chain uses TRBV6-5 and TRBJ2-5, with 7 bases lining up with TRBD2. The CDR3 runs 13 residues. CDR1 is MNHEY, CDR2 SVGAGI, per germline. Unmatched junction bases numbered 9, after V lost 5 bases and J lost 9 bases.

The rearrangement links TRBV29-1 to TRBJ2-3; the match to TRBD1 covers 11 bases. The germline V gene has CDR1 SQVTM and CDR2 ANQGSEA. V shed 4 bases and J 4 bases; nucleotides not matched to a gene: 1. CDR3 length equals 13 residues. The CDR3 region is CSVGDRGADTQYF. CDR3 DNA: TGCAGCGTTGGGGACAGGGGGGCAGATACGCAGTATTTT.

This clone was seen once. The chain links TRBV7-2 to TRBJ1-1, with 9 bases matching TRBD1. The V and J ends lost 1 base and 6 bases, in that order; junction bases with no gene match: 12. CDR1 is SGHTA and CDR2 is FQGNSA in the germline V gene. The CDR3 consists of 17 residues. Written as DNA, the CDR3 is TGTGCCAGCAGCTTAGGGGGACAGGGAGTGCTTCGGGCTGAAGCTTTCTTT. This encodes CASSLGGQGVLRAEAFF.

The chain carries TRBV18 and TRBJ2-5; the D is unclear. This CDR3 has 13 amino acids. Trimming stripped 1 base from V and 1 base from J, with 4 bases between. Germline CDR1 is KGHSH and CDR2 is LQKENI. CDR3 DNA sequence: TGTGCCAGCTCACCACTGACCCAAGAGACCCAGTACTTC. It specifies CASSPLTQETQYF.

This chain joins TRBV29-1 and TRBJ2-1; no clear D gene. CDR1 SQVTM and CDR2 ANQGSEA come from the germline V gene. Trimming took off 7 bases at V and 0 bases at J, with 7 bases between the two ends. This CDR3 has 12 residues. In nucleotides, the CDR3 is TGCAGCGGCCGAATCTCCTACAATGAGCAGTTCTTC. Residues: CSGRISYNEQFF.

J is TRBJ2-7 and V is TRBV2; D gene uncertain. This CDR3 has 14 amino acids. CDR1 is SNHLY, CDR2 FYNNEI, per germline. Trimming left V 2 bases short and J 4 bases short, with 12 bases between. CDR3 in DNA: TGTGCCAGCAGTGAATGGGCTAGTGGATACGAGCAGTACTTC. Protein sequence: CASSEWASGYEQYF.

The chain joins TRBV18 to TRBJ1-2; D call uncertain. CDR3 length: 15 residues. The V end was cut by 3 bases, the J end by 5 bases, with 16 bases between. From germline, CDR1 is KGHSH and CDR2 LQKENI. The DNA of the CDR3 is TGTGCCAGCTCACCTGGGAAGGGAATAGGATATGGCTACACCTTC. Translating it yields CASSPGKGIGYGYTF.

The chain uses TRBV6-5 and TRBJ2-2; TRBD1 matches 8 bases. The germline gives CDR1 MNHEY, CDR2 SVGAGI. V lost 2 bases, J lost 6 bases, and 8 bases stayed unmatched. This CDR3 spans 16 amino acids. CDR3 bases: TGTGCCAGCAGTTACGATGGCAGGGGGCGGTCCGGGGAGCTGTTTTTT. It translates to CASSYDGRGRSGELFF.

The chain recombines TRBV5-1 with TRBJ1-2; maybe TRBD1 (5 bases). The CDR3 contains 13 residues. Germline V gene sequence: CDR1 SGHRS, CDR2 YFSETQ. V lost 1 base to trimming and J lost 8 bases, with 12 bases between them. The CDR3 DNA is TGCGCCAGCAGCTTGACAGGCGTGGGGGGCTACACCTTC. Its protein is CASSLTGVGGYTF.

J is TRBJ2-1 and V is TRBV14; D unclear. Germline V gene data show CDR1 as SGHDN and CDR2 as FVKESK. CDR3 length: 15 amino acids. Between the trimmed V and J ends, which lost 3 bases and 0 bases, there was a span of 9 bases. CDR3 sequence: CASSQTRSSYNEQFF. The CDR3 DNA reads as TGTGCCAGCAGCCAGACACGGAGCTCCTACAATGAGCAGTTCTTC.

V gene TRBV27 combines with J gene TRBJ1-1, with 8 bases aligning to TRBD1. The V gene end was trimmed by 5 bases and the J gene end by 2 bases; junction bases not matched to a gene: 4. Looked up from germline, CDR1 is MNHEY and CDR2 is SMNVEV (reference sequence). The CDR3 has 14 residues. The CDR3 DNA reads TGTGCCAGCAGTCCCGACAGGGGTAACACTGAAGCTTTCTTT. Translation gives CASSPDRGNTEAFF.

This rearrangement joins TRBV7-8 to TRBJ2-1; D unclear. The CDR3 runs to 16 residues. The V and J ends lost 1 base and 2 bases respectively, with 12 bases between them. Germline CDR1 SGHVS, CDR2 FQNEAQ. The CDR3 nucleotides read TGTGCCAGCAGCTTAGATCGCGGAGTGACCTACAATGAGCAGTTCTTC. It encodes CASSLDRGVTYNEQFF. The full variable domain, completed using reference TRBV7-8 and TRBJ2-1, is GAGVSQSPRYKVAKRGQDVALRCDPISGHVSLFWYQQALGQGPEFLTYFQNEAQLDKSGLPSDRFFAERPEGSVSTLKIQRTQQEDSAVYLCASSLDRGVTYNEQFFGPGTRLTVL.

With regard to this clone: Other DNA sequences from this sample encode an identical CDR3 as well. This chain uses TRBV7-9 with TRBJ2-5; D ambiguous. The germline CDR1 and CDR2 sequences are SEHNR and FQNEAQ (reference sequence). The V and J ends lost 2 bases and 5 bases respectively, with 3 bases between them. This CDR3 is built from 11 residues. This chain's CDR3 is CASSLKETQYF. In DNA, the CDR3 is TGTGCCAGCAGCTTAAAGGAGACCCAGTACTTC. The full variable domain, its missing parts supplied by reference TRBV7-9 and TRBJ2-5, is DTGVSQNPRHKITKRGQNVTFRCDPISEHNRLYWYRQTLGQGPEFLTYFQNEAQLEKSRLLSDRFSAERPKGSFSTLEIQRTEQGDSAMYLCASSLKETQYFGPGTRLLVL.

V is TRBV30 and J is TRBJ2-7; TRBD1 or TRBD2 may be the D gene (6 bases each). Germline V gives CDR1 GTSNPN, CDR2 SVGIG (reference sequence). The CDR3 spans 16 residues. V lost 2 bases and J lost 2, with 19 bases in between. The CDR3 bases are TGTGCCTGGAGTCCATTAGGAGGAGGGGGGACCTACGAGCAGTACTTC. Its translation is CAWSPLGGGGTYEQYF.

The chain couples TRBV28 to TRBJ2-5; D possibly corresponds to TRBD2 (6 bases). Germline CDR1 MDHEN, CDR2 SYDVKM. Trimming pared 4 bases from V and 5 bases from J, leaving 14 bases between. The CDR3 is made up of 14 amino acids. The CDR3 sequence is CASSWDSTGETQYF. CDR3 coding DNA: TGTGCCAGCAGTTGGGACTCAACTGGGGAGACCCAGTACTTC.

A few counts support this clone. This chain uses TRBV11-2 with TRBJ1-5; no reliable D call. This CDR3 has 15 residues. Germline loops: CDR1 SGHAT, CDR2 FQNNGV. With 5 bases removed from V and 0 bases from J, the gap between germline ends came to 11 bases. The CDR3: CASSPFSDSNQPQHF. The CDR3 DNA sequence: TGTGCCAGCAGCCCCTTCTCAGATAGCAATCAGCCCCAGCATTTT. Combining the CDR3 with reference TRBV11-2 and TRBJ1-5 gives the whole variable domain EAGVAQSPRYKIIEKRQSVAFWCNPISGHATLYWYQQILGQGPKLLIQFQNNGVVDDSQLPKDRFSAERLKGVDSTLKIQPAKLEDSAVYLCASSPFSDSNQPQHFGDGTRLSIL.

This clone has just a few counts. CDR3 in DNA: TGCGCCAGCAGCCTAGGACTAGCGGGGGGCGTAGATACGCAGTATTTT. As protein: CASSLGLAGGVDTQYF. This chain links TRBV4-1 with TRBJ2-3, with 14 bases that match TRBD2. The CDR3 length is 16 residues. Germline values: CDR1 MGHRA, CDR2 YSYEKL. The V segment lost 4 bases and the J segment 5 bases; nucleotides outside the gene matches: 5.

The chain carries TRBV7-9 and TRBJ2-5, with D perhaps TRBD2 (6 bases). Germline CDR1 reads SEHNR; CDR2 reads FQNEAQ (reference sequence). V shed 2 bases and J shed 2 bases, with 9 bases lying between them. CDR3 length: 14 amino acids. The CDR3 loop reads CASSLMRGQETQYF. CDR3 bases: TGTGCCAGCAGCTTAATGCGGGGACAAGAGACCCAGTACTTC.

DNA of the CDR3: TGTGCCAGCAGCCAAGATGGAGCTAACTATGGCTACACCTTC. Translating gives CASSQDGANYGYTF. The chain uses TRBV4-2 and TRBJ1-2; unclear D gene. The V end lost 0 bases, the J end lost 0 bases, and 5 bases lay between the germline ends. The CDR3 length is 14 residues. Germline V gives CDR1 LGHNA, CDR2 YNFKEQ.